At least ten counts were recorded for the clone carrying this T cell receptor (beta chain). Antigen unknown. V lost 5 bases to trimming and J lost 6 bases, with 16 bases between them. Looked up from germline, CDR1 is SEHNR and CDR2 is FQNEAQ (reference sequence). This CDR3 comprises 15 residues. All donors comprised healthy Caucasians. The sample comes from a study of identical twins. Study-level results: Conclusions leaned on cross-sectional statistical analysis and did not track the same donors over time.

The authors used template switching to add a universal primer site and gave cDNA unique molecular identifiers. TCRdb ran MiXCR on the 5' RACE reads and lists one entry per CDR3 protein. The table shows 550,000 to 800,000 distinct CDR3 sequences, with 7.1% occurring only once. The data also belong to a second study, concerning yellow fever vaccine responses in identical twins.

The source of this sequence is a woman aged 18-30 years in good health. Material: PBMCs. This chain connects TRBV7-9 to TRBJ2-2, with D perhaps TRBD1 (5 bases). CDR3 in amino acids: CASSHTNRQPGELFF. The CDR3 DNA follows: TGTGCCAGCAGCCACACCAATCGACAGCCCGGGGAGCTGTTTTTT.